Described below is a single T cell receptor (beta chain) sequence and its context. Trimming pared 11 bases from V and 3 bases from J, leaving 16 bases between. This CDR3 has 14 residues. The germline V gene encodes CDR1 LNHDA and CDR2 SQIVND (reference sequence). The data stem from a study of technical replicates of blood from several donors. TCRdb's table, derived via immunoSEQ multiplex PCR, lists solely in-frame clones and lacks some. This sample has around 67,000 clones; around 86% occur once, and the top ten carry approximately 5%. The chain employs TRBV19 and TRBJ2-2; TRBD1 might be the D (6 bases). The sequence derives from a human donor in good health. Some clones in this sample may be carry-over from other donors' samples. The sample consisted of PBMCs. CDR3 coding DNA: TGTGCCGTCAGGGGACGCGGGCACACCGGGGAGCTGTTTTTT. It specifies CAVRGRGHTGELFF.